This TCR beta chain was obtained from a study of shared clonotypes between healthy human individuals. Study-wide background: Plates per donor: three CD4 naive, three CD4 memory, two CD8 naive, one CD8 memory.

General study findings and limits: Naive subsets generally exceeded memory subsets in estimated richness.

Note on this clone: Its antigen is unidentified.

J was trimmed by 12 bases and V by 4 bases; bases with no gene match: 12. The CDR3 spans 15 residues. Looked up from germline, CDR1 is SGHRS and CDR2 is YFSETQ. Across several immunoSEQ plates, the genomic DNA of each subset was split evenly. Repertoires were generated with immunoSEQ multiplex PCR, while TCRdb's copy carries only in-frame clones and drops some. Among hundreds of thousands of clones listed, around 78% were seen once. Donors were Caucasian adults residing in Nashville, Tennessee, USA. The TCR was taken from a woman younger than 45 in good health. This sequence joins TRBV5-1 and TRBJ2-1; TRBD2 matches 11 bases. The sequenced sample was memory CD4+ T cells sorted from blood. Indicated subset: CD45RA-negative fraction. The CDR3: CASSQIAGGPVGQFF. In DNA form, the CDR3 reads TGCGCCAGCAGCCAGATAGCGGGAGGGCCTGTTGGGCAGTTCTTC.